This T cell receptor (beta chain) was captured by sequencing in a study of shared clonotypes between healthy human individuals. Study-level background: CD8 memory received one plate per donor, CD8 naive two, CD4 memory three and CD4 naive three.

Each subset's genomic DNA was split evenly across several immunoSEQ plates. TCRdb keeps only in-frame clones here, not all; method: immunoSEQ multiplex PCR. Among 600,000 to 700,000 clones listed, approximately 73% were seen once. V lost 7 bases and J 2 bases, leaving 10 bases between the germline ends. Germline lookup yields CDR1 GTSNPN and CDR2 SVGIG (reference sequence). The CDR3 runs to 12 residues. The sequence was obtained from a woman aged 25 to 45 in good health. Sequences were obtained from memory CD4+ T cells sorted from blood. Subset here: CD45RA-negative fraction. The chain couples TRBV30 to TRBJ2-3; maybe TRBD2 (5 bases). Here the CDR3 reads CAFGLITDTQYF. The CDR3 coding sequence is TGTGCCTTCGGACTTATCACAGATACGCAGTATTTT.